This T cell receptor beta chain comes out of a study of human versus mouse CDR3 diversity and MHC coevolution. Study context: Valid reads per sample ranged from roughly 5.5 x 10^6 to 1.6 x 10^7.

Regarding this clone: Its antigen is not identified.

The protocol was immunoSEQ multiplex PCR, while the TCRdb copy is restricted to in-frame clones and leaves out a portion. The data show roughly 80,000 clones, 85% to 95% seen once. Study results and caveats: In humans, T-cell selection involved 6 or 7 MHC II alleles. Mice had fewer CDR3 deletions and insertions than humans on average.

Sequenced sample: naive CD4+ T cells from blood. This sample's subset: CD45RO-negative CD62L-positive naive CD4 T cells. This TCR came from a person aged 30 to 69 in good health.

DNA for the CDR3: TGTGCCAGCAGCTTAGAAGCGGGGCACTCCTACAATGAGCAGTTCTTC. This translates into CASSLEAGHSYNEQFF. V gene TRBV7-8 combines with J gene TRBJ2-1, with TRBD2 identical over 7 bases. This CDR3 is built from 16 residues. Germline CDR1 and CDR2: SGHVS and FQNEAQ. Germline trimming cut 1 base from V and 0 bases from J; bases unmatched to any gene: 3.